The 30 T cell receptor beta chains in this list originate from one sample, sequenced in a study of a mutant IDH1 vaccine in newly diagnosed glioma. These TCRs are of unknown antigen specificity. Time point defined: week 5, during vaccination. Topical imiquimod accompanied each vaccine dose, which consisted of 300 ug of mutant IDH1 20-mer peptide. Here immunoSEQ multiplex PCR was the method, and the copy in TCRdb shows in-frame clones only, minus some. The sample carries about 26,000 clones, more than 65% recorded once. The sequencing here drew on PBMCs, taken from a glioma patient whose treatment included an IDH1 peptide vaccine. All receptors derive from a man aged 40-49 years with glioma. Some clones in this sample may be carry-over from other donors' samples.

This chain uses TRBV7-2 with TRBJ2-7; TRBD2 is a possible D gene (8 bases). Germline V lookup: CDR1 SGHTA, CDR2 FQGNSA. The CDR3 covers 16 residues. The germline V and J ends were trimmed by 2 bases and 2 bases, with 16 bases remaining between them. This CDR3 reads CASSLRGGDSTYEQYF. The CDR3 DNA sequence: TGTGCCAGCAGCTTACGGGGGGGGGACAGTACCTACGAGCAGTACTTC.

CDR3 in DNA: TGTGCCAGCAGTCTACAGGAGACCCAGTACTTC. Its protein is CASSLQETQYF. This chain uses TRBV2 with TRBJ2-5; no definite D call. The germline V gene has CDR1 SNHLY and CDR2 FYNNEI. Trimming cost V 5 bases and J 5 bases, with 6 bases left between them. The CDR3 covers 11 residues.

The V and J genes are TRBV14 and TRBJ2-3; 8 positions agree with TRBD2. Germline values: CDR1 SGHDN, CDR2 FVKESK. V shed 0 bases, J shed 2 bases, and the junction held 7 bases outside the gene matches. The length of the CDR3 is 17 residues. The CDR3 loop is CASSQDEAGAHTDTQYF. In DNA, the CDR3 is TGTGCCAGCAGCCAAGATGAAGCGGGGGCACACACAGATACGCAGTATTTT.

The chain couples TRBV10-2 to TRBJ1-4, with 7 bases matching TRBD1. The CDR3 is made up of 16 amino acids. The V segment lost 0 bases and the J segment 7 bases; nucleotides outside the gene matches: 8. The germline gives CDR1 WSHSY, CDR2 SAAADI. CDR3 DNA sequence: TGCGCCAGCAGTGAGTCTGGGGAAGGGGGCGGTGAAAAACTGTTTTTT. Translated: CASSESGEGGGEKLFF.

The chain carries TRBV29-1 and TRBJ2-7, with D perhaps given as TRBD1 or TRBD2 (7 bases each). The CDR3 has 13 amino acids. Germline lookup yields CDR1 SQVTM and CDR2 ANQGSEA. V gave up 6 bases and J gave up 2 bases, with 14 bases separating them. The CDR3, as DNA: TGCAGCGTCCAGGGGGGGAACACCTACGAGCAGTACTTC. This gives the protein CSVQGGNTYEQYF.

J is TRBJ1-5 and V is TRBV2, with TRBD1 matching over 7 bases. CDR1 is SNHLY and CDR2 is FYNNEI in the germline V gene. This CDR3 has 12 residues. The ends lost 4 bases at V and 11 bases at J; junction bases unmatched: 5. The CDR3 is CASSALTGTQHF. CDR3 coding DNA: TGTGCCAGCAGTGCCCTGACAGGGACCCAGCATTTT.

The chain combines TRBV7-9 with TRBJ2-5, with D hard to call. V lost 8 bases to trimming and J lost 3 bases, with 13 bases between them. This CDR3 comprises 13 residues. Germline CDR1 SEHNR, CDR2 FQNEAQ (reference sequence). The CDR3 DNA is TGTGCCAGCGGTCCTCAATCGAAAGAGACCCAGTACTTC. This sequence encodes CASGPQSKETQYF.

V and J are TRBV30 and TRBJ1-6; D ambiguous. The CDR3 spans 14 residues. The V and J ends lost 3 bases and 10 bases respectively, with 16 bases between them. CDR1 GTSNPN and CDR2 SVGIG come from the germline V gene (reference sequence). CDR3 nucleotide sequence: TGTGCCTGGAGCGGCGGGTCTGCCGGATCACCCCTCCACTTT. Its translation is CAWSGGSAGSPLHF.

Here the CDR3 reads CASSFHSQGGAFF. In DNA form, the CDR3 reads TGTGCCAGCAGCTTCCACTCGCAGGGGGGAGCTTTCTTT. The chain is built from TRBV5-6 and TRBJ1-1; 7 nucleotides align to TRBD1. V gave up 2 bases and J gave up 10 bases; unmatched junction bases: 8. This CDR3 comprises 13 residues. Per germline, CDR1 SGHDT and CDR2 YYEEEE.

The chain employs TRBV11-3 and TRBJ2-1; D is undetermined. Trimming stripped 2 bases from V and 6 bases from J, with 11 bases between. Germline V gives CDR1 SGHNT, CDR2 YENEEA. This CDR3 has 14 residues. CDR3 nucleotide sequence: TGTGCCAGCAGCTTATTACGAGGTAGCAATGAGCAGTTCTTC. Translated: CASSLLRGSNEQFF.

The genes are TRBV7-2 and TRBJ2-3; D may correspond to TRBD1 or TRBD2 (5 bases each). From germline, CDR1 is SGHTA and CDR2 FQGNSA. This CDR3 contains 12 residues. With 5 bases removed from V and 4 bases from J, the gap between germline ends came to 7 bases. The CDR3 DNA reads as TGTGCCAGCAGCGGGGGTGCAGATACGCAGTATTTT. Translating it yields CASSGGADTQYF.

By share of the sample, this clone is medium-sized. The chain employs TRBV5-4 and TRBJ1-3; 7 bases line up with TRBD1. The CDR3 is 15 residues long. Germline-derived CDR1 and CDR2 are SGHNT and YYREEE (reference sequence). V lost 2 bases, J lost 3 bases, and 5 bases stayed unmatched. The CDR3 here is CASSLQGLGGNTIYF. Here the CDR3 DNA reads TGTGCCAGCAGCTTACAGGGGCTTGGTGGAAACACCATATATTTT. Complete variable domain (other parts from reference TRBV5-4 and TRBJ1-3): ETGVTQSPTHLIKTRGQQVTLRCSSQSGHNTVSWYQQALGQGPQFIFQYYREEENGRGNFPPRFSGLQFPNYSSELNVNALELDDSALYLCASSLQGLGGNTIYFGEGSWLTVV.

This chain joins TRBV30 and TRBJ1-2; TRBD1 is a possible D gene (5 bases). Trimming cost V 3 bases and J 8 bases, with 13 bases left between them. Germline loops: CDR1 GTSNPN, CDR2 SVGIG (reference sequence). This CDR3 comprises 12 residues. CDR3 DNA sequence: TGTGCCTGGAGCTTACGGGGGAGCGGCTACACCTTC. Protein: CAWSLRGSGYTF.

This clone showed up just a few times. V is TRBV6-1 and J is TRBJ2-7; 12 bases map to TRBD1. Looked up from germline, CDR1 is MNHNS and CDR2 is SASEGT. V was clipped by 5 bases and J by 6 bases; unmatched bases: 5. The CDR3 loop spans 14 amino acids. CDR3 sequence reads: CASSTGQGAREQYF. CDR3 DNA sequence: TGTGCCAGCAGTACGGGACAGGGGGCTCGCGAGCAGTACTTC.

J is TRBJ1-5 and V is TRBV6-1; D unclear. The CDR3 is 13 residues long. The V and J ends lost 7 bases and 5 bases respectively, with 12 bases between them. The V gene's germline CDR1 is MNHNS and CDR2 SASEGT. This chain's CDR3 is CASTAWGDQPQHF. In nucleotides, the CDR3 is TGTGCCAGCACCGCCTGGGGAGATCAGCCCCAGCATTTT.

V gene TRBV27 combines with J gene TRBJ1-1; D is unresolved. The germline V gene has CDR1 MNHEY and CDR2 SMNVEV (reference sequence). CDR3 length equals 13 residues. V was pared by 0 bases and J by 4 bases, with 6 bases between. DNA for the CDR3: TGTGCCAGCAGTTTATCCGCCGGCACTGAAGCTTTCTTT. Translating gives CASSLSAGTEAFF.

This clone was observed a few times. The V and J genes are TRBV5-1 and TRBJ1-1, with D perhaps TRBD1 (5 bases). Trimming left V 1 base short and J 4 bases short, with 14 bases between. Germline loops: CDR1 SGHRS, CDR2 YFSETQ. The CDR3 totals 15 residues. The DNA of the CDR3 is TGCGCCAGCAGCTTGATCGTTGCAGGGACCACTGAAGCTTTCTTT. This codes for CASSLIVAGTTEAFF.

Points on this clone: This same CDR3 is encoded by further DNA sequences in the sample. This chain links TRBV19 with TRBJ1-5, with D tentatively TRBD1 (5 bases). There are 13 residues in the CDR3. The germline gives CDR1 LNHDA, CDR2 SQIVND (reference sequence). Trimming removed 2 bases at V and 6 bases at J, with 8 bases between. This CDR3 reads CASSIQGRQPQHF. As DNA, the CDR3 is TGTGCCAGTAGTATACAGGGTCGTCAGCCCCAGCATTTT.

CDR3 in DNA: TGTGCCAGCACCCTCCAAGAGACCCAGTACTTC. Translating it yields CASTLQETQYF. J is TRBJ2-5 and V is TRBV7-8; D gene ambiguous. V was shortened by 7 bases and J by 1 base, with 4 bases between the two germline ends. The CDR3 has 11 residues. Germline V gene lookup returns CDR1 SGHVS and CDR2 FQNEAQ.

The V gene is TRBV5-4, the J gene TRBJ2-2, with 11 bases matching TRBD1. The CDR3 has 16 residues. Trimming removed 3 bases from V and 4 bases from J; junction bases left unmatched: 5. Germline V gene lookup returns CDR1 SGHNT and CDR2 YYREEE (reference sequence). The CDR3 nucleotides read TGTGCCAGCAGCTGGGGGGACAGGGGGGGCACCGGGGAGCTGTTTTTT. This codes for CASSWGDRGGTGELFF.

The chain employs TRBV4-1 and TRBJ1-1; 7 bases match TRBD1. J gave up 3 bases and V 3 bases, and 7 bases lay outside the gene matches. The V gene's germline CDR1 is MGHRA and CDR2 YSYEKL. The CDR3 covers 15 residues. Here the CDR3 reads CASSHRTGLDTEAFF. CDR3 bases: TGCGCCAGCAGCCATAGGACAGGACTCGACACTGAAGCTTTCTTT.

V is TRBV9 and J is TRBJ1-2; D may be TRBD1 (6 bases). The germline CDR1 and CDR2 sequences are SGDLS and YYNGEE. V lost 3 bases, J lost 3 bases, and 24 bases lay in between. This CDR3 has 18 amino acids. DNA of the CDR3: TGTGCCAGCAGCGGCCTACGGGCCCTGGATGAGGGGGACTATGGCTACACCTTC. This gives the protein CASSGLRALDEGDYGYTF.

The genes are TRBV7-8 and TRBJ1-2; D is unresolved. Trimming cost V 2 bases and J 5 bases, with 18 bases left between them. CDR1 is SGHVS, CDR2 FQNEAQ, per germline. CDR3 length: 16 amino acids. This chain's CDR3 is CASSLSRSGIEYGYTF. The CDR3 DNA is TGTGCCAGCAGCTTATCCCGATCTGGCATAGAATATGGCTACACCTTC. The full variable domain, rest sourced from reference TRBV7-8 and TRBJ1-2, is GAGVSQSPRYKVAKRGQDVALRCDPISGHVSLFWYQQALGQGPEFLTYFQNEAQLDKSGLPSDRFFAERPEGSVSTLKIQRTQQEDSAVYLCASSLSRSGIEYGYTFGSGTRLTVV.

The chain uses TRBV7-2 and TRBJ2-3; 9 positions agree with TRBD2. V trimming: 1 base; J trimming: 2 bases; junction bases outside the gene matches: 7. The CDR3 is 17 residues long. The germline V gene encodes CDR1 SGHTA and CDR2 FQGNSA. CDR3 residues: CASSLGVAGAATDTQYF. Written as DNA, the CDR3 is TGTGCCAGCAGCTTAGGGGTAGCGGGGGCCGCCACAGATACGCAGTATTTT.

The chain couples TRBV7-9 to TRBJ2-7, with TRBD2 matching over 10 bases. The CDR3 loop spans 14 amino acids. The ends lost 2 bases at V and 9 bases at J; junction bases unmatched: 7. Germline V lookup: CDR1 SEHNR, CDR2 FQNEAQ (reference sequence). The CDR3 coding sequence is TGTGCCAGCAGCTTACTAGCGGGGGCCGGGGTGCAGTACTTC. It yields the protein CASSLLAGAGVQYF.

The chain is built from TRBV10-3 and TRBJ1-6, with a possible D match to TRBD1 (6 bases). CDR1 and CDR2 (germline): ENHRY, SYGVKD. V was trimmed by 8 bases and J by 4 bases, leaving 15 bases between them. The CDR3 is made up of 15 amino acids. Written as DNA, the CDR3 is TGTGCCATCGGCGGGACGGGACAATATAATTCACCCCTCCACTTT. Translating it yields CAIGGTGQYNSPLHF.

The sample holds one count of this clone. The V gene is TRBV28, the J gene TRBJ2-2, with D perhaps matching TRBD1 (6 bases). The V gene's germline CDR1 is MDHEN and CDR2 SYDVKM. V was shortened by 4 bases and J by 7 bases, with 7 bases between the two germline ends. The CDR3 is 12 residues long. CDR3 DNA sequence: TGTGCCAGCAGTTGGGGGCGCGGGGAGCTGTTTTTT. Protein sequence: CASSWGRGELFF.

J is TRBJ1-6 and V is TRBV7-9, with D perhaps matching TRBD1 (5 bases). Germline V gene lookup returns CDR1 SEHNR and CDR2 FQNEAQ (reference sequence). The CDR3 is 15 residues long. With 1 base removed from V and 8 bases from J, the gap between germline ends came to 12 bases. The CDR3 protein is CASSLVQVGDSPLHF. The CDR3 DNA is TGTGCCAGCAGCTTAGTACAAGTAGGGGATTCACCCCTCCACTTT.

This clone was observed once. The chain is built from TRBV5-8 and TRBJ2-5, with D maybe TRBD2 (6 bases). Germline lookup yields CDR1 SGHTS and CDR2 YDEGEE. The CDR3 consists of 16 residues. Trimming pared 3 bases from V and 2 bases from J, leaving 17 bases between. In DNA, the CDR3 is TGTGCCAGCAGCTCTTCGATCGCGGGACCTCAAGAGACCCAGTACTTC. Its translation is CASSSSIAGPQETQYF. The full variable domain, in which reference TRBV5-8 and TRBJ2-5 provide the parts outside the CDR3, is EAGVTQSPTHLIKTRGQQATLRCSPISGHTSVYWYQQALGLGLQFLLWYDEGEERNRGNFPPRFSGRQFPNYSSELNVNALELEDSALYLCASSSSIAGPQETQYFGPGTRLLVL.

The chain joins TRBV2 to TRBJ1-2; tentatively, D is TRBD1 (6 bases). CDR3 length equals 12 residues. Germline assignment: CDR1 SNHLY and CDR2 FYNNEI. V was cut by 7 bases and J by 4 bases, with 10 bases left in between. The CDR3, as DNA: TGTGCCAGCAAGCGACAGGTCTATGGCTACACCTTC. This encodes CASKRQVYGYTF.